This T cell receptor beta chain was recovered during a study of blood T cell repertoires in COVID-19. At the level of the study: COVID-19 samples from acute and convalescent phases originated in the United States, Italy and Spain. PBMCs, B-cell-depleted T cells, or T cells were the source of the cDNA or gDNA that made up the material.

During active infection, Seattle patients enrolled and were then monitored through disease. Original data processing: Researchers report that nucleated cell counts were estimated from reference gene primer amplification. Sequenced by immunoSEQ multiplex PCR; TCRdb stores in-frame clones only, minus some. V and J calls and clone size follow that table, whereas D and trimming were derived from the DNA. The sample contains some 520,000 clones, 89% of which appear only once. In its sample, this clone was seen once. Sequencing was performed on peripheral blood. The source of this sequence is a man between 18 and 29 years old with COVID-19, enrolled during active disease.

CDR3 region: CASSLGGSTDTQYF. In DNA form, the CDR3 reads TGTGCCAGCAGCTTAGGCGGAAGCACAGATACGCAGTATTTT. V usage is TRBV5-4 and J usage is TRBJ2-3; D call uncertain. Germline-derived CDR1 and CDR2 are SGHNT and YYREEE (reference sequence). The ends were cut back, 2 bases at V and 0 bases at J, with 7 bases in the middle. The CDR3 is 14 residues long.